This T cell receptor (beta chain) is drawn from a study of T cell responses to AZD1222 COVID-19 vaccine. Assay: immunoSEQ multiplex PCR; the TCRdb copy retains only in-frame clones and omits some. The table records nearly 200,000 clones, 90% to 95% of them present only once. On this clone: The antigen remains undetermined.

Looked up from germline, CDR1 is SGHDN and CDR2 is FVKESK. Unmatched junction bases numbered 5, after V lost 6 bases and J lost 4 bases. The CDR3 consists of 15 residues. Broader study findings: Nearly half of spike-specific TCRs reportedly target variant regions that are unmutated in the B.1.351 and B.1.1.7 variants. Most donors were white British, females outnumbered males, and clonal diversity was possibly underestimated.

The receptor was derived from an adult who received the AZD1222 COVID-19 vaccine. The specimen comprised peripheral blood, sampled 28 days after the second AZD1222 dose. The rearrangement links TRBV14 to TRBJ2-1; 11 positions agree with TRBD2. DNA of the CDR3: TGTGCCAGCAGAGATGGGACTAGCGGTTACAATGAGCAGTTCTTC. Translation gives CASRDGTSGYNEQFF.